This paragraph covers one T cell receptor (beta chain) sequence. The data were taken from a study of blood T cell repertoires in COVID-19. Germline CDR1 reads KGHSH; CDR2 reads LQKENI. The CDR3 runs 15 residues. V was clipped by 2 bases and J by 1 base, with 11 bases between them. Here immunoSEQ multiplex PCR was the method, and the copy in TCRdb shows in-frame clones only, minus some. The table has more than 90,000 clones, approximately 80% seen once. The receptor was derived from a human donor in a cohort sampled during active COVID-19. What was sequenced was peripheral blood. The gene calls are TRBV18 and TRBJ1-1, with D maybe TRBD1 (5 bases). The CDR3 coding sequence is TGTGCCAGCTCACCATCGGCGGGGCCGAACACTGAAGCTTTCTTT. Its protein is CASSPSAGPNTEAFF.